This is a list of T cell receptor beta chains from one sample in a study of T cell responses to AZD1222 COVID-19 vaccine. Sequencing was performed with immunoSEQ multiplex PCR; in TCRdb, only in-frame clones are kept and a portion is missing. This table has 120,000 or so clones, approximately 90% appearing once. The sample here was peripheral blood, taken on day 0 of MenACWY control vaccination. These receptors came from an adult in good health. Each CDR3 is given with its conserved first and last residue. Fields, in order: J gene, D gene, V gene, clone size, CDR3 protein, CDR3 DNA. The D gene is left open where the match is weak. Size tells how often a clone was seen (once, few, many) or the class of an expanded clone, and some rows leave it out.

TRBJ1-5 | - | TRBV6-1 | - | CASSGPGGGSQPQHF | TGTGCCAGCAGTGGACCCGGGGGGGGCAGCCAGCCCCAGCATTTT
TRBJ2-7 | - | TRBV11-3 | - | CASRNQPANPEQYF | TGTGCCAGCAGAAATCAGCCGGCAAATCCCGAGCAGTACTTC
TRBJ1-5 | - | TRBV11-2 | - | CASSSTDQPQHF | TGTGCCAGCAGCTCTACGGATCAGCCCCAGCATTTT
TRBJ1-1 | - | TRBV7-9 | - | CASSLANGPNTEAFF | TGTGCCAGCAGCTTAGCCAATGGGCCTAACACTGAAGCTTTCTTT
TRBJ2-1 | TRBD1 | TRBV9 | - | CASSGRDSSSYNEQFF | TGTGCCAGCAGCGGACGGGACAGTTCTTCCTACAATGAGCAGTTCTTC
TRBJ1-1 | - | TRBV27 | - | CASSGETGPTYMNTEAFF | TGTGCCAGCAGTGGGGAAACCGGACCGACGTACATGAACACTGAAGCTTTCTTT
TRBJ1-6 | - | TRBV30 | few | CAWRTSSSYNSPLHF | TGTGCCTGGAGGACCTCGAGCTCCTATAATTCACCCCTCCACTTT
TRBJ2-1 | TRBD2 | TRBV25-1 | - | CASSERAGGGAEQFF | TGTGCCAGCAGTGAACGAGCGGGAGGTGGGGCTGAGCAGTTCTTC
TRBJ2-7 | TRBD2 | TRBV10-2 | - | CASSDPGTSGSSEQYF | TGCGCCAGCAGTGACCCCGGGACTAGCGGGAGTTCCGAGCAGTACTTC
TRBJ2-3 | - | TRBV11-3 | - | CASSLGSPEDTQYF | TGTGCCAGCAGCTTAGGGTCGCCGGAAGATACGCAGTATTTT
TRBJ1-5 | - | TRBV6-5 | - | CASRLYSNQPQHF | TGTGCCAGCAGGCTTTATAGCAATCAGCCCCAGCATTTT
TRBJ1-6 | - | TRBV20-1 | - | CSASPGRANSPLHF | TGCAGTGCTAGTCCGGGACGGGCTAATTCACCCCTCCACTTT
TRBJ1-5 | - | TRBV6-5 | - | CASSYSQGGQPQHF | TGTGCCAGCAGTTACTCCCAGGGAGGACAGCCCCAGCATTTT
TRBJ1-1 | TRBD1 | TRBV29-1 | - | CSAIQGGRNTEAFF | TGCAGCGCTATACAGGGGGGTCGGAACACTGAAGCTTTCTTT
TRBJ2-1 | TRBD2 | TRBV7-2 | few | CASSLDSPASGRGRFF | TGTGCCAGCAGCTTAGATAGTCCGGCTAGCGGGAGGGGGAGGTTCTTC
TRBJ1-1 | TRBD1 | TRBV13 | - | CASSLGRQGAVAFF | TGTGCCAGCAGCTTAGGCCGGCAGGGGGCGGTTGCTTTCTTT